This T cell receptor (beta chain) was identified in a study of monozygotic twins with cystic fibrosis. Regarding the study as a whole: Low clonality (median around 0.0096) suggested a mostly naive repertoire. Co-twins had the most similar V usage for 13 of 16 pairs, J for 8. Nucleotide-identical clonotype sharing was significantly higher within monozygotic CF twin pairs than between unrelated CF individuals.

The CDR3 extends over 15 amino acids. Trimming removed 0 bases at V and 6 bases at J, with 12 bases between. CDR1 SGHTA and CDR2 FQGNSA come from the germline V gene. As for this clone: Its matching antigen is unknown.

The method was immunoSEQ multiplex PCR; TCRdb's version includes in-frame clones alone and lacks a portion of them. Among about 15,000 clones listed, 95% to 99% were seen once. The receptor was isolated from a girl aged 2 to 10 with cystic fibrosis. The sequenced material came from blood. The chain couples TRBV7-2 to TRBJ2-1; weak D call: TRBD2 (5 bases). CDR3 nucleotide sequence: TGTGCCAGCAGCTTAGCGGGAGTGGGAGCCAATGAGCAGTTCTTC. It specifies CASSLAGVGANEQFF.